This TCR beta chain came from a study of blood T cell repertoires in COVID-19. This CDR3 region has 17 residues. The V gene's germline CDR1 is MNHEY and CDR2 SMNVEV (reference sequence). Trimming stripped 4 bases from V and 4 bases from J, with 22 bases between. The method was immunoSEQ multiplex PCR; TCRdb's version includes in-frame clones alone and lacks a portion of them. The profile shows about 440,000 clones, less than 95% of them singletons. This rearrangement joins TRBV27 to TRBJ1-2; D is perhaps TRBD1 (6 bases). The source of this sequence is a man aged 18 to 29 who had recovered from COVID-19. Sequencing was performed on PBMCs or T cells enriched from blood (not recorded which). Written as DNA, the CDR3 is TGTGCCAGCAGTTCCTTTGAAGGACAGTCAAGGATCTATGGCTACACCTTC. Translation gives CASSSFEGQSRIYGYTF.